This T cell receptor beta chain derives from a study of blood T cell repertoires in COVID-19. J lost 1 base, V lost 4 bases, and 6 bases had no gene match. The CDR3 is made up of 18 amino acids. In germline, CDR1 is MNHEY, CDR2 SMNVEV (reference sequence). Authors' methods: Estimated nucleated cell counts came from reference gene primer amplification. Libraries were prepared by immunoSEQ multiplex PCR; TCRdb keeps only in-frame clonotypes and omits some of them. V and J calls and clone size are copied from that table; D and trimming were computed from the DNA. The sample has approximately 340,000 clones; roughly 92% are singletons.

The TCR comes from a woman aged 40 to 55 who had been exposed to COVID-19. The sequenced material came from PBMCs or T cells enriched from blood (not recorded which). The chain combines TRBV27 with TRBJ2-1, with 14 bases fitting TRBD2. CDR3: CASSSLTSGRGSYNEQFF. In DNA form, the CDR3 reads TGTGCCAGCAGTTCCCTGACTAGCGGGAGGGGGTCCTACAATGAGCAGTTCTTC.